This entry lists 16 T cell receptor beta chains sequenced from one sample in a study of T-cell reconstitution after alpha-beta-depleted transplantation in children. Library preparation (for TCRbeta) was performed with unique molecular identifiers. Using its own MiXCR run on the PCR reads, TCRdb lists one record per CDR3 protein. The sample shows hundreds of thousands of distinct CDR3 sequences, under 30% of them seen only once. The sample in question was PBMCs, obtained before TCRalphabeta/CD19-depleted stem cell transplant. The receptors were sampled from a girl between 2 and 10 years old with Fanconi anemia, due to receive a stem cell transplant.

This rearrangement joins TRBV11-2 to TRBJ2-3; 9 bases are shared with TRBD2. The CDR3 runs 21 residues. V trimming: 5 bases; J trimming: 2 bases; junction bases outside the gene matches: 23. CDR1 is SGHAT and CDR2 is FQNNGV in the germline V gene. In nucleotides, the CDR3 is TGTGCCAGCAGCCCTCAAGTGGGCGGGAGGGCCAGTAATAGGGTCACAGATACGCAGTATTTT. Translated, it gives CASSPQVGGRASNRVTDTQYF.

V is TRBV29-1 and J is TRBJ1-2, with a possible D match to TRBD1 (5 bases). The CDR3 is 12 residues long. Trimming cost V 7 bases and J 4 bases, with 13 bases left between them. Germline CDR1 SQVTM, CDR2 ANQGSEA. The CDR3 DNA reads TGCAGCGGTCAGGGCTTAGCCTATGGCTACACCTTC. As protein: CSGQGLAYGYTF.

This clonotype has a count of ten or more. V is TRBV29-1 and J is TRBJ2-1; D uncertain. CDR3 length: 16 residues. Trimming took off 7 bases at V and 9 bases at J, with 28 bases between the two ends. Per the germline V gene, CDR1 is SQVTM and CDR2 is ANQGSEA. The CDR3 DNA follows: TGCAGCGCTGTACCTCTAGGACCCCATTCAGGAAGTGAGCAGTTCTTC. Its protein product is CSAVPLGPHSGSEQFF.

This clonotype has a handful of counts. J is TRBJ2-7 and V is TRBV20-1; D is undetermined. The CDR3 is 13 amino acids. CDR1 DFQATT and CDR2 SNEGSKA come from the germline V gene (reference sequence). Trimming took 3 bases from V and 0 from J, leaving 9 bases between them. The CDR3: CSARSASSYEQYF. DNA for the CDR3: TGCAGTGCTAGGTCGGCTAGCTCCTACGAGCAGTACTTC.

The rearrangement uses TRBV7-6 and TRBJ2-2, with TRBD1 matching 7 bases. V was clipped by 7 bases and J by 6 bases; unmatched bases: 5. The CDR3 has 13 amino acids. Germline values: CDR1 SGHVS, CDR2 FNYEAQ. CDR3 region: CASNTQGAGELFF. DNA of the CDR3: TGTGCCAGCAACACTCAGGGGGCCGGGGAGCTGTTTTTT.

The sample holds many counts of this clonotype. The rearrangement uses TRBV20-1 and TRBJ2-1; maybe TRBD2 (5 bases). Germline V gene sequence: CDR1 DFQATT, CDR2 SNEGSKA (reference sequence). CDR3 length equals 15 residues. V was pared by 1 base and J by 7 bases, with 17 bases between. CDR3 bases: TGCAGTGCTAGAGTGCGGGCTACTAGGAGGAATGAGCAGTTCTTC. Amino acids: CSARVRATRRNEQFF.

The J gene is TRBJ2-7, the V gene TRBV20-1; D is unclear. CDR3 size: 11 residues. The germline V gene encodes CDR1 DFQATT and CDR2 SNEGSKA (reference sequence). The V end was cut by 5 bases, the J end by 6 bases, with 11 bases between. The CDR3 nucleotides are TGCAGTGCTTCGTGGGCCGGCGAGCAGTACTTC. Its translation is CSASWAGEQYF.

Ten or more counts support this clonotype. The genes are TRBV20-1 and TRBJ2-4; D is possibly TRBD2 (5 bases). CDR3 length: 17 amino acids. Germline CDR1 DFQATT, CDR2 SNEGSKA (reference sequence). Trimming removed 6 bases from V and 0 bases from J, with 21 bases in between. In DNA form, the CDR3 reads TGCAGTGCCCCTACCTATGACTATCGAATAGCCAAAAACATTCAGTACTTC. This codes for CSAPTYDYRIAKNIQYF.

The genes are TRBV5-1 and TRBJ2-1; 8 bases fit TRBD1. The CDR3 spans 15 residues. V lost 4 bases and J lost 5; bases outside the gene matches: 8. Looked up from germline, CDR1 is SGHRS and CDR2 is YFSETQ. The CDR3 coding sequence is TGCGCCAGCAGCAACGATCAGGGGGCCCACAATGAGCAGTTCTTC. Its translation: CASSNDQGAHNEQFF. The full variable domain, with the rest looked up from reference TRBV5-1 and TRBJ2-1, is KAGVTQTPRYLIKTRGQQVTLSCSPISGHRSVSWYQQTPGQGLQFLFEYFSETQRNKGNFPGRFSGRQFSNSRSEMNVSTLELGDSALYLCASSNDQGAHNEQFFGPGTRLTVL.

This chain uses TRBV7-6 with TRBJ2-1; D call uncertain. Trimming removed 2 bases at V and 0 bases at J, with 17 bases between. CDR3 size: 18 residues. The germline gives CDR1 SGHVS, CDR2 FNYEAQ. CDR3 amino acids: CASSLFPLGVSSYNEQFF. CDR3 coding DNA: TGTGCCAGCAGCTTATTTCCCCTTGGCGTTAGCTCCTACAATGAGCAGTTCTTC.

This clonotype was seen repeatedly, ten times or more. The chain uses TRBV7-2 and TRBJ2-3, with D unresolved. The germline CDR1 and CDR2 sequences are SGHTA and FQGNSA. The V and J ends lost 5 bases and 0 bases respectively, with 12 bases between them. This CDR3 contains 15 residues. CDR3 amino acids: CASSPSPASTDTQYF. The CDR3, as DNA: TGTGCCAGCAGCCCTTCACCTGCGAGCACAGATACGCAGTATTTT.

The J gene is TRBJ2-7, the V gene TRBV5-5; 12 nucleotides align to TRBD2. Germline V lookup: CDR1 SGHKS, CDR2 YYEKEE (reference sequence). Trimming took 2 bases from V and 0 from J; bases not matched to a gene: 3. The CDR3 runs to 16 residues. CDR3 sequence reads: CASSFGLAGFSYEQYF. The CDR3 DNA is TGTGCCAGCAGCTTCGGACTAGCGGGGTTCTCCTACGAGCAGTACTTC.

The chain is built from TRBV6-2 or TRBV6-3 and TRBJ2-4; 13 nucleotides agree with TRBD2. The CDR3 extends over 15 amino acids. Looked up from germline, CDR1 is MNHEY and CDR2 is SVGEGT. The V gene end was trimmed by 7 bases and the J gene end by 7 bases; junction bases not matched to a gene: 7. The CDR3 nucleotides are TGTGCCAGCACTCGACTAGCGGGAGGAGGGAACATTCAGTACTTC. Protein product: CASTRLAGGGNIQYF.

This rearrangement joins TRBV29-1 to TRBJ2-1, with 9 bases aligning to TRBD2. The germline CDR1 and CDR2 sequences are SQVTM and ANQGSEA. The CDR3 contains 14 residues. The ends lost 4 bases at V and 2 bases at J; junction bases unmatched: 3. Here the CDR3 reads CSVVSSGTYNEQFF. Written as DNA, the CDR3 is TGCAGCGTTGTGTCTAGCGGGACCTACAATGAGCAGTTCTTC.

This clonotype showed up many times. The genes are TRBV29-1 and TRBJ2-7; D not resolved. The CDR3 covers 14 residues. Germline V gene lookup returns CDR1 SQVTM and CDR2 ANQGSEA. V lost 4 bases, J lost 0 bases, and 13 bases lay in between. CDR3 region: CSVVGYDGSYEQYF. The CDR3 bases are TGCAGCGTTGTTGGTTACGACGGCTCCTACGAGCAGTACTTC.

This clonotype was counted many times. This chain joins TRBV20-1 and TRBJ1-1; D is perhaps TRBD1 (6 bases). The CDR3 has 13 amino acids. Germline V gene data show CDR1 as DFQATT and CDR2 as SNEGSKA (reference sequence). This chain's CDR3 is CSGTGTPNTEAFF. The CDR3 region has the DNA TGCAGCGGGACCGGGACACCGAACACTGAAGCTTTCTTT.